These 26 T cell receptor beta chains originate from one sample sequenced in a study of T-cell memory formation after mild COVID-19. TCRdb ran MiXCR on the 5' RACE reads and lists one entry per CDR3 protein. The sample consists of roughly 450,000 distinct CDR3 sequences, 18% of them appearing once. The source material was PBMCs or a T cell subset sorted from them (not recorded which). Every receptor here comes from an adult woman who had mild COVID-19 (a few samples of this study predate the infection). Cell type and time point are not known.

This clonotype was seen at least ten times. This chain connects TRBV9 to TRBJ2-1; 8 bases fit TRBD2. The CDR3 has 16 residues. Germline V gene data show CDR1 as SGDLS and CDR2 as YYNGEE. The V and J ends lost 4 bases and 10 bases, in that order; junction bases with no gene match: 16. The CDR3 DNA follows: TGTGCCAGCAGCCCCCAAGAGCCGGGACTAGTCGGGGAGCAGTTCTTC. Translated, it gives CASSPQEPGLVGEQFF.

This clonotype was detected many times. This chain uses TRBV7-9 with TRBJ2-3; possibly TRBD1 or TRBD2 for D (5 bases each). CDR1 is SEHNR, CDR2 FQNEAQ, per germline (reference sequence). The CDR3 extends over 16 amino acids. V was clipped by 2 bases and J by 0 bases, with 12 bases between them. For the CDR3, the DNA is TGTGCCAGCAGCTTAACCCTGGGGGTTAGCACAGATACGCAGTATTTT. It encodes CASSLTLGVSTDTQYF.

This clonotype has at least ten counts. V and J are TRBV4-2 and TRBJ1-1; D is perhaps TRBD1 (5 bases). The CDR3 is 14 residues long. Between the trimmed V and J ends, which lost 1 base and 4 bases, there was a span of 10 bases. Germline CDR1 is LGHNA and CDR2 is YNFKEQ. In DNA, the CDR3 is TGTGCCAGCAGCCAAGGAGGCAGGGTCACTGAAGCTTTCTTT. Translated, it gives CASSQGGRVTEAFF.

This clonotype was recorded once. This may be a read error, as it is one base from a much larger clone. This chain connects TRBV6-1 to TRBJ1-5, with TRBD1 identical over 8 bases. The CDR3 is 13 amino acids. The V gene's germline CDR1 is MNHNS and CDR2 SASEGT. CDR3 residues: CASSLQGGQPKHF. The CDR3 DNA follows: TGTGCCAGCAGCTTACAGGGGGGGCAGCCCAAGCATTTT.

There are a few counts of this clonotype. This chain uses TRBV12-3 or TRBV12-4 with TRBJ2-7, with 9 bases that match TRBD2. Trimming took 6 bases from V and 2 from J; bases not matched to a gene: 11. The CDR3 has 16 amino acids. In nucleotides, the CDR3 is TGTGCCAGCAGCCTTCAAGGACTAGCGAGAACCTACGAGCAGTACTTC. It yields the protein CASSLQGLARTYEQYF.

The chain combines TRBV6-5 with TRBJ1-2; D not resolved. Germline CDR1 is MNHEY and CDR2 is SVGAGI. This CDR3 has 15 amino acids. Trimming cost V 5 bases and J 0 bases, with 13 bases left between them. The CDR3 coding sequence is TGTGCCAGCAGTCGCGCGGCATCAGCTAACTATGGCTACACCTTC. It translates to CASSRAASANYGYTF.

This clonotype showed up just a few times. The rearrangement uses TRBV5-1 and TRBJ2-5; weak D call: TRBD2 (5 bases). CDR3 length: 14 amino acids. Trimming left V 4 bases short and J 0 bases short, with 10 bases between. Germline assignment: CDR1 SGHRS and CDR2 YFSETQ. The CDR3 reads CASSRIGDQETQYF. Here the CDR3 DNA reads TGCGCCAGCAGCCGGATCGGGGACCAAGAGACCCAGTACTTC.

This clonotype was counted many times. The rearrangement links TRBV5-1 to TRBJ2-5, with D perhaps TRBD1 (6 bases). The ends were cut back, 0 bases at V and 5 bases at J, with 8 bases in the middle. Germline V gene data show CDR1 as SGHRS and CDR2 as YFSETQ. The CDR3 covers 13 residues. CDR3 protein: CASSLGQGETQYF. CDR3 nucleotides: TGCGCCAGCAGCTTGGGCCAGGGGGAGACCCAGTACTTC.

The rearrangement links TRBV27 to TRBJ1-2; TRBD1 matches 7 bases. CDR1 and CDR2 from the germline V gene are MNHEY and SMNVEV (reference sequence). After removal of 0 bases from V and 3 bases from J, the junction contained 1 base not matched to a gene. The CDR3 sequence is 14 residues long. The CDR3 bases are TGTGCCAGCAGTTTATCGGGGACAGACTATGGCTACACCTTC. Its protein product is CASSLSGTDYGYTF.

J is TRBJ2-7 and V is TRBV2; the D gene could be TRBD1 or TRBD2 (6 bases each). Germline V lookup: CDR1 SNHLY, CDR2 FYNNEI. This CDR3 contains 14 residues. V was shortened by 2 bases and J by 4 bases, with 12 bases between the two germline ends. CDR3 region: CASSEWGAEYEQYF. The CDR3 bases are TGTGCCAGCAGTGAATGGGGGGCCGAGTACGAGCAGTACTTC.

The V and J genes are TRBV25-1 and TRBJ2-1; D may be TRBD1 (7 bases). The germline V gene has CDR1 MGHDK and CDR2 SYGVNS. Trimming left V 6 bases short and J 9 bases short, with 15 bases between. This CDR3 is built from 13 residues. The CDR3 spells CASRTGEDGEQFF. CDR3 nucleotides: TGTGCCAGCAGAACAGGGGAGGATGGTGAGCAGTTCTTC.

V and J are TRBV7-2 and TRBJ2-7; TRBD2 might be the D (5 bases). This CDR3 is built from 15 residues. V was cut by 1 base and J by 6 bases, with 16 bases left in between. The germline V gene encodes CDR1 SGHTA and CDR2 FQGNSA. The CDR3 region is CASSLGPSRVGEQYF. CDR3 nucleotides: TGTGCCAGCAGCTTAGGCCCGTCGAGGGTCGGCGAGCAGTACTTC.

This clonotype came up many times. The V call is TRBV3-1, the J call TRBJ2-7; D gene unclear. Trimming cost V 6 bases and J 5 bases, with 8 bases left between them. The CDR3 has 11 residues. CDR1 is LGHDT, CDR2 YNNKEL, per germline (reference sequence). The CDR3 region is CASSLSNEQYF. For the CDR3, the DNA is TGTGCCAGCAGTTTGTCTAACGAGCAGTACTTC.

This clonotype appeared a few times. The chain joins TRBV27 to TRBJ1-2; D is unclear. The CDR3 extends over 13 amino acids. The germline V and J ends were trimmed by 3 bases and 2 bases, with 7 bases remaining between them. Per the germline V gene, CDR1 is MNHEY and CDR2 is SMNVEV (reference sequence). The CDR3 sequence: CASSFTRNYGYTF. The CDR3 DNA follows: TGTGCCAGCAGTTTCACCCGCAACTATGGCTACACCTTC.

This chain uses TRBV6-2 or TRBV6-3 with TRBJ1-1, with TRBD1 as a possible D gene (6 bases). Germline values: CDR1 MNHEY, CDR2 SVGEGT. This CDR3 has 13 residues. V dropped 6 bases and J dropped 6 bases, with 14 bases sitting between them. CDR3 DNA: TGTGCCAGCAGAAAACAGGGATTCGCTGAAGCTTTCTTT. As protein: CASRKQGFAEAFF.

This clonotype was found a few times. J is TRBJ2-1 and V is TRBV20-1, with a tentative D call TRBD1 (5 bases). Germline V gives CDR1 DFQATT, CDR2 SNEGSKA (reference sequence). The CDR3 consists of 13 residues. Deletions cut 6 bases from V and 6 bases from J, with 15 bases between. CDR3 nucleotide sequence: TGCAGTGCCCGAAAGGCAGGGTCCAATGAGCAGTTCTTC. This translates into CSARKAGSNEQFF.

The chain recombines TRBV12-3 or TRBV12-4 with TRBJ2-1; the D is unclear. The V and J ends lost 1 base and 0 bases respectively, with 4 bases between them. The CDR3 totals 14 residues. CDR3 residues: CASSLGLSYNEQFF. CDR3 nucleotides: TGTGCCAGCAGTTTAGGGCTCTCCTACAATGAGCAGTTCTTC.

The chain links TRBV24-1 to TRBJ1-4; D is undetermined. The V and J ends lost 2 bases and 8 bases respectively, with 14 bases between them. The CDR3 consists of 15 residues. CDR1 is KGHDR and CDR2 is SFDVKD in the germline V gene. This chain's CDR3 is CATSDSGEEGEKLFF. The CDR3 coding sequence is TGTGCCACCAGTGATTCCGGCGAGGAGGGAGAAAAACTGTTTTTT.

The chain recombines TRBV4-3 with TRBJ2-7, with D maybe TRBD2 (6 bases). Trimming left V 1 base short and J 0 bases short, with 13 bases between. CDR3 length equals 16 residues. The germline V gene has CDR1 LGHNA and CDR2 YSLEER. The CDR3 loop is CASSQAIPGDSYEQYF. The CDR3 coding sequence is TGCGCCAGCAGCCAAGCTATTCCGGGGGACTCCTACGAGCAGTACTTC.

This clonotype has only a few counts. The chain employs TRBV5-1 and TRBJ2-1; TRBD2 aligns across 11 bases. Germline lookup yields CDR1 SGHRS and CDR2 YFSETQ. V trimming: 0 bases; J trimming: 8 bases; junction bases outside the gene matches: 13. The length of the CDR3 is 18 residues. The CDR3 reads CASSLARLGVAGGDEQFF. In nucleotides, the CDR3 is TGCGCCAGCAGCTTGGCAAGGCTCGGAGTAGCGGGAGGGGATGAGCAGTTCTTC.

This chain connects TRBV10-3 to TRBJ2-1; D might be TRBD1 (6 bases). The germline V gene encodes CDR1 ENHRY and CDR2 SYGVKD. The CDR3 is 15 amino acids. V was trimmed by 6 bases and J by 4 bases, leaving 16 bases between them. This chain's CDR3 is CAIRNQDRDYNEQFF. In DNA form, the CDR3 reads TGTGCCATCAGAAACCAGGACAGAGATTACAATGAGCAGTTCTTC.

In nucleotides, the CDR3 is TGTGCCAGCAGCCGGGACAGGGGGCGGCAGGGCTACACCTTC. Residues: CASSRDRGRQGYTF. The V gene is TRBV6-5, the J gene TRBJ1-2, with 12 bases fitting TRBD1. This CDR3 is 14 amino acids long. The ends lost 6 bases at V and 8 bases at J; junction bases unmatched: 7. Germline assignment: CDR1 MNHEY and CDR2 SVGAGI.

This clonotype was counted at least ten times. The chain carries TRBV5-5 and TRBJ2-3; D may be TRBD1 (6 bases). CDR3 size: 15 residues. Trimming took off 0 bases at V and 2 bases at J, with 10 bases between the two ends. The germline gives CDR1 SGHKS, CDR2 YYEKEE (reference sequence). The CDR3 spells CASSLAGQYTDTQYF. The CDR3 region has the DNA TGTGCCAGCAGCTTGGCCGGACAGTACACAGATACGCAGTATTTT.

Written as DNA, the CDR3 is TGTGCCAGCAGCGAATTTCAGGCCTCCTACAATGAGCAGTTCTTC. It yields the protein CASSEFQASYNEQFF. The rearrangement joins TRBV7-3 to TRBJ2-1; unclear D gene. With 5 bases removed from V and 0 bases from J, the gap between germline ends came to 11 bases. The CDR3 has 15 residues. Germline V gene sequence: CDR1 SGHTA, CDR2 FQGTGA. The full variable domain, with the rest looked up from reference TRBV7-3 and TRBJ2-1, is GAGVSQTPSNKVTEKGKYVELRCDPISGHTALYWYRQSLGQGPEFLIYFQGTGAADDSGLPNDRFFAVRPEGSVSTLKIQRTERGDSAVYLCASSEFQASYNEQFFGPGTRLTVL.

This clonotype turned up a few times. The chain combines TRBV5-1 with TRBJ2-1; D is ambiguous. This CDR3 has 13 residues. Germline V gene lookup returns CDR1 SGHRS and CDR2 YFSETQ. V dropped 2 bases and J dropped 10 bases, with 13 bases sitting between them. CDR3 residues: CASSLISYGEQFF. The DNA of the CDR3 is TGCGCCAGCAGCTTAATAAGCTATGGAGAGCAGTTCTTC.

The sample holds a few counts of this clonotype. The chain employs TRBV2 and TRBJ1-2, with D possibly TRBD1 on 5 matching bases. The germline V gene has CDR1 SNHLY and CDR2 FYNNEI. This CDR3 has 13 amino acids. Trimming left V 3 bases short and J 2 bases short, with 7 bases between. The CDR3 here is CASSDGGNYGYTF. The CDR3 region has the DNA TGTGCCAGCAGTGATGGGGGAAACTATGGCTACACCTTC.